Listed below are T cell receptor beta chains from one sample, sequenced in a study of shared clonotypes between healthy human individuals. The table came from immunoSEQ multiplex PCR; TCRdb's copy has only in-frame clones and leaves some out. The sample contains about 650,000 clones, roughly 95% of which appear only once. Sequencing was carried out using naive CD8+ T cells sorted from blood. These receptors were taken from a young woman in good health. The CDR3 runs from the conserved cysteine through the conserved F or W. D genes are given only for firm matches. For some rows the clone size is stated as once, few or many, or as a class when expanded; others skip it.

d_call: .
j_call: TRBJ2-1
clone_size: .
v_call: TRBV19
cdr3_nt: TGTGCCAGTAGTATAGGGACTGTACAGAACAATGAGCAGTTCTTC
cdr3_aa: CASSIGTVQNNEQFF

d_call: TRBD1
j_call: TRBJ1-1
clone_size: .
v_call: TRBV29-1
cdr3_nt: TGCAGCGTTGAGGACAGGGGGTTAACTGAAGCTTTCTTT
cdr3_aa: CSVEDRGLTEAFF

d_call: .
j_call: TRBJ2-1
clone_size: .
v_call: TRBV27
cdr3_nt: TGTGCCAGCAGTTTAGCCGGTGAGCAGTTCTTC
cdr3_aa: CASSLAGEQFF

d_call: .
j_call: TRBJ1-5
clone_size: once
v_call: TRBV7-2
cdr3_nt: TGTGCCAGCAGCTTATCTCAAAACAGGGAAGGGAATCAGCCCCAGCATTTT
cdr3_aa: CASSLSQNREGNQPQHF

d_call: TRBD2
j_call: TRBJ2-2
clone_size: .
v_call: TRBV28
cdr3_nt: TGTGCCAGCAATATAGCGGGAGATACCGGGGAGCTGTTTTTT
cdr3_aa: CASNIAGDTGELFF

d_call: TRBD1
j_call: TRBJ1-2
clone_size: .
v_call: TRBV2
cdr3_nt: TGTGCCAGACAGGGGTTGGATGGCTACACCTTC
cdr3_aa: CARQGLDGYTF

d_call: TRBD2
j_call: TRBJ2-7
clone_size: .
v_call: TRBV4-1
cdr3_nt: TGCGCCAGCAGCCTAAGGACTAGCTACGAGCAGTACTTC
cdr3_aa: CASSLRTSYEQYF

d_call: TRBD1
j_call: TRBJ2-1
clone_size: .
v_call: TRBV15
cdr3_nt: TGTGCCATCCGGCCCCCGGGACAGGGTAACAATGAGCAGTTCTTC
cdr3_aa: CAIRPPGQGNNEQFF

d_call: TRBD2
j_call: TRBJ2-1
clone_size: .
v_call: TRBV13
cdr3_nt: TGTGCCAGCAGCAACGGGAGGGCCCCATCGATCTACAATGAGCAGTTCTTC
cdr3_aa: CASSNGRAPSIYNEQFF

d_call: TRBD2
j_call: TRBJ2-7
clone_size: .
v_call: TRBV10-2
cdr3_nt: TGCGCCAGCAGTGAAGGGGCCCCTAGCGGGTTGTCCTACGAGCAGTACTTC
cdr3_aa: CASSEGAPSGLSYEQYF

d_call: TRBD2
j_call: TRBJ2-3
clone_size: .
v_call: TRBV27
cdr3_nt: TGTGCCAGCAGTTTCTCTAGCGGGGGGCACACAGATACGCAGTATTTT
cdr3_aa: CASSFSSGGHTDTQYF

d_call: TRBD1
j_call: TRBJ1-2
clone_size: .
v_call: TRBV29-1
cdr3_nt: TGCAGCGTAGGACAGGGGGAAAACTATGGCTACACCTTC
cdr3_aa: CSVGQGENYGYTF

d_call: .
j_call: TRBJ1-2
clone_size: .
v_call: TRBV9
cdr3_nt: TGTGCCAGCAGGGACCTTGGGGCCCACACCTTC
cdr3_aa: CASRDLGAHTF

d_call: .
j_call: TRBJ2-3
clone_size: .
v_call: TRBV27
cdr3_nt: TGTGCCAGCAGTTTATTTGGAGGCACAGATACGCAGTATTTT
cdr3_aa: CASSLFGGTDTQYF

d_call: TRBD2
j_call: TRBJ2-1
clone_size: .
v_call: TRBV2
cdr3_nt: TGTGCCAGCAACGGACTAGCCCCGCAGTTCTTC
cdr3_aa: CASNGLAPQFF

d_call: .
j_call: TRBJ2-6
clone_size: .
v_call: TRBV11-2
cdr3_nt: TGTGCCAGCAGGGAGAACACAGGGCCCCTGACTTTC
cdr3_aa: CASRENTGPLTF

d_call: .
j_call: TRBJ1-3
clone_size: .
v_call: TRBV15
cdr3_nt: TGTGCCACCAGCAGTAGTAAGAGATCTGGAAACACCATATATTTT
cdr3_aa: CATSSSKRSGNTIYF

d_call: .
j_call: TRBJ1-5
clone_size: .
v_call: TRBV10-3
cdr3_nt: TGTGCCATCAGTGATTGGGTAGGTCATCAGCCCCAGCATTTT
cdr3_aa: CAISDWVGHQPQHF

d_call: TRBD1
j_call: TRBJ1-2
clone_size: once
v_call: TRBV6-1
cdr3_nt: TGTGCCAGCAGTGAACAGGGGGCCCATGGCTACACCTTC
cdr3_aa: CASSEQGAHGYTF

d_call: TRBD2
j_call: TRBJ2-1
clone_size: .
v_call: TRBV27
cdr3_nt: TGTGCCAGCAGTCCCGGACTAGCGGCCTACAATGAGCAGTTCTTC
cdr3_aa: CASSPGLAAYNEQFF

d_call: TRBD2
j_call: TRBJ2-7
clone_size: .
v_call: TRBV11-2
cdr3_nt: TGTGCCAGCAGCCACCCTTTGCGGGAGGGCCGGCTCGAGCAGTACTTC
cdr3_aa: CASSHPLREGRLEQYF

d_call: TRBD1
j_call: TRBJ2-5
clone_size: .
v_call: TRBV7-6
cdr3_nt: TGTGCCAGCAGCTTAGCCGGGGACAGCTTCCAAGAGACCCAGTACTTC
cdr3_aa: CASSLAGDSFQETQYF

d_call: .
j_call: TRBJ2-7
clone_size: .
v_call: TRBV18
cdr3_nt: TGTGCCAGCTCACCAGGTCCGGCCTCCTACGAGCAGTACTTC
cdr3_aa: CASSPGPASYEQYF

d_call: .
j_call: TRBJ2-1
clone_size: .
v_call: TRBV29-1
cdr3_nt: TGCAGCGTTGGGTCATACAGGGATGGGAATGAGCAGTTCTTC
cdr3_aa: CSVGSYRDGNEQFF

d_call: TRBD2
j_call: TRBJ2-1
clone_size: .
v_call: TRBV29-1
cdr3_nt: TGCAGCACGGAGGGTAGCGGGAGCTACAATGAGCAGTTCTTC
cdr3_aa: CSTEGSGSYNEQFF